The 18 T cell receptor beta chains below were found in one sample sequenced in a study of blood T cell repertoires in COVID-19. Sequenced by immunoSEQ multiplex PCR; TCRdb stores in-frame clones only, minus some. Of about 300,000 clones in the sample, roughly 86% were seen once. The sample taken for sequencing was PBMCs or T cells enriched from blood (not recorded which). The receptors derive from a woman in her forties or fifties who had been exposed to COVID-19.

The chain joins TRBV6-5 to TRBJ1-2, with 10 bases fitting TRBD1. The length of the CDR3 is 15 residues. Germline V gene data show CDR1 as MNHEY and CDR2 as SVGAGI. Trimming cost V 5 bases and J 4 bases; bases outside gene matches: 7. As DNA, the CDR3 is TGTGCCAGCAGTATGACAGGGGGCGTTTCCTATGGCTACACCTTC. Protein product: CASSMTGGVSYGYTF.

V usage is TRBV19 and J usage is TRBJ1-6; TRBD1 is a possible D gene (5 bases). This CDR3 is 16 amino acids long. Per the germline V gene, CDR1 is LNHDA and CDR2 is SQIVND (reference sequence). Trimming shortened V by 6 bases and J by 8 bases, and 20 bases separated the two germline ends. CDR3 sequence: CASSISAGASDSPLHF. In DNA form, the CDR3 reads TGTGCCAGTAGCATCTCGGCTGGGGCAAGTGATTCACCCCTCCACTTT.

The chain recombines TRBV5-1 with TRBJ1-5; TRBD1 might be the D (6 bases). CDR3 length: 14 residues. CDR1 is SGHRS and CDR2 is YFSETQ in the germline V gene. Trimming took off 4 bases at V and 3 bases at J, with 11 bases between the two ends. CDR3 residues: CASSVDSNNQPQHF. The CDR3 coding sequence is TGCGCCAGCAGCGTGGACAGTAACAATCAGCCCCAGCATTTT. Full variable domain (remainder filled in from reference TRBV5-1 and TRBJ1-5): KAGVTQTPRYLIKTRGQQVTLSCSPISGHRSVSWYQQTPGQGLQFLFEYFSETQRNKGNFPGRFSGRQFSNSRSEMNVSTLELGDSALYLCASSVDSNNQPQHFGDGTRLSIL.

J is TRBJ2-5 and V is TRBV25-1; the match to TRBD1 covers 9 bases. This CDR3 is 16 amino acids long. The germline CDR1 and CDR2 sequences are MGHDK and SYGVNS. With 3 bases clipped from V and 5 bases from J, the junction kept 10 bases outside the gene matches. The CDR3 DNA reads as TGTGCCAGCAGTGATCCTGGGACAGGGACGGGGGAGACCCAGTACTTC. Its translation is CASSDPGTGTGETQYF. Full variable domain (missing parts from reference TRBV25-1 and TRBJ2-5): EADIYQTPRYLVIGTGKKITLECSQTMGHDKMYWYQQDPGMELHLIHYSYGVNSTEKGDLSSESTVSRIRTEHFPLTLESARPSHTSQYLCASSDPGTGTGETQYFGPGTRLLVL.

This clone was detected only a few times. V usage is TRBV15 and J usage is TRBJ1-3, with D hard to call. CDR3 length equals 17 residues. Trimming removed 0 bases from V and 0 bases from J, with 12 bases in between. Germline V gene lookup returns CDR1 LNHNV and CDR2 YYDKDF (reference sequence). The CDR3 spells CATSRDHPGFSGNTIYF. CDR3 sequence (DNA): TGTGCCACCAGCAGAGATCATCCGGGATTCTCTGGAAACACCATATATTTT.

The genes are TRBV28 and TRBJ1-6; D uncertain. V dropped 3 bases and J dropped 7 bases, with 10 bases sitting between them. The CDR3 consists of 14 residues. Germline V CDR1 and CDR2: MDHEN, SYDVKM. CDR3 DNA: TGTGCCAGCAGTTTTAGGACTGTGAATTCACCCCTCCACTTT. The encoded protein is CASSFRTVNSPLHF. Full variable domain (outside the CDR3, taken from reference TRBV28 and TRBJ1-6): DVKVTQSSRYLVKRTGEKVFLECVQDMDHENMFWYRQDPGLGLRLIYFSYDVKMKEKGDIPEGYSVSREKKERFSLILESASTNQTSMYLCASSFRTVNSPLHFGNGTRLTVT.

The CDR3 loop is CASSPQDRKYNEQFF. CDR3 DNA: TGTGCCAGCAGCCCCCAGGACAGGAAGTACAATGAGCAGTTCTTC. The V call is TRBV7-8, the J call TRBJ2-1, with TRBD1 identical over 7 bases. This CDR3 is 15 amino acids long. The junction had 8 bases not matched to a gene; V was cut back by 5 bases and J by 4 bases. Looked up from germline, CDR1 is SGHVS and CDR2 is FQNEAQ.

The sample holds a few counts of this clone. J is TRBJ1-5 and V is TRBV7-8; D gene ambiguous. Germline-derived CDR1 and CDR2 are SGHVS and FQNEAQ. CDR3 length: 12 residues. Trimming cost V 0 bases and J 6 bases, with 3 bases left between them. The CDR3 spells CASSLAGQPQHF. DNA of the CDR3: TGTGCCAGCAGCTTAGCCGGTCAGCCCCAGCATTTT.

The V gene is TRBV5-1, the J gene TRBJ2-1; a possible D gene is TRBD1 (5 bases). Germline lookup yields CDR1 SGHRS and CDR2 YFSETQ. V gave up 3 bases and J gave up 2 bases, with 12 bases separating them. The CDR3 runs 15 residues. The CDR3 DNA sequence: TGCGCCAGCAGCTATACAGGAACTACCTACAATGAGCAGTTCTTC. Residues: CASSYTGTTYNEQFF.

The chain recombines TRBV7-2 with TRBJ1-5, with no clear D. The CDR3 runs to 14 residues. The germline V gene has CDR1 SGHTA and CDR2 FQGNSA. V was clipped by 1 base and J by 6 bases, with 10 bases between them. CDR3 loop: CASSLVGPGQPQHF. The CDR3 nucleotides read TGTGCCAGCAGCTTAGTGGGCCCCGGTCAGCCCCAGCATTTT.

The chain is built from TRBV18 and TRBJ2-3; 7 nucleotides agree with TRBD2. Germline values: CDR1 KGHSH, CDR2 LQKENI. This CDR3 comprises 13 residues. V dropped 4 bases and J dropped 4; count of bases not matched to a gene: 2. The CDR3 DNA is TGTGCCAGCTCACGTGCGGGGGCAGATACGCAGTATTTT. This encodes CASSRAGADTQYF.

The chain links TRBV11-3 to TRBJ2-2, with D maybe TRBD2 (5 bases). The CDR3 has 13 amino acids. Germline CDR1 reads SGHNT; CDR2 reads YENEEA. The V end was cut by 5 bases, the J end by 4 bases, with 8 bases between. The CDR3, as DNA: TGTGCCAGCAGCATCGAGGGCACCGGGGAGCTGTTTTTT. Its translation: CASSIEGTGELFF.

The count of this clone is one. The chain recombines TRBV6-1 with TRBJ1-2, with D perhaps matching TRBD1 (6 bases). The V end was cut by 2 bases, the J end by 4 bases, with 14 bases between. Germline-derived CDR1 and CDR2 are MNHNS and SASEGT. This CDR3 comprises 15 residues. CDR3 coding DNA: TGTGCCAGCAGTGAAAGTGGGGGACATTCCTATGGCTACACCTTC. It translates to CASSESGGHSYGYTF.

This clone has only a few counts. Other DNA sequences from this sample encode an identical CDR3 as well. V gene TRBV19 combines with J gene TRBJ2-7, with 7 bases identical to TRBD1. Germline trimming cut 9 bases from V and 2 bases from J; bases unmatched to any gene: 7. Germline V gene sequence: CDR1 LNHDA, CDR2 SQIVND (reference sequence). The CDR3 contains 13 residues. CDR3 DNA sequence: TGTGCCAGCGGGGCAGGGGGTACCTACGAGCAGTACTTC. This sequence encodes CASGAGGTYEQYF.

This sequence joins TRBV28 and TRBJ2-7, with 11 bases aligning to TRBD1. Germline CDR1 reads MDHEN; CDR2 reads SYDVKM. The CDR3 totals 17 residues. Trimming cost V 8 bases and J 5 bases; bases outside gene matches: 17. As DNA, the CDR3 is TGTGCCAGCGAGCACCCCGGGACAGGGGGAGGTCTAGACGAGCAGTACTTC. Its protein is CASEHPGTGGGLDEQYF.

This clone has a handful of counts. The chain joins TRBV28 to TRBJ1-2; possible D gene TRBD1, 6 bases. This CDR3 region has 12 residues. V was clipped by 6 bases and J by 8 bases, with 13 bases between them. Germline loops: CDR1 MDHEN, CDR2 SYDVKM. The chain's CDR3 is CASRETGLGYTF. The CDR3 nucleotides read TGTGCCAGCAGGGAAACAGGGCTAGGCTACACCTTC.

This chain links TRBV14 with TRBJ2-2; the D is unclear. The CDR3 is 16 amino acids. The V gene's germline CDR1 is SGHDN and CDR2 FVKESK. Trimming took 3 bases from V and 5 from J, leaving 16 bases between them. This CDR3 reads CASSQAPRSWTGELFF. The DNA for the CDR3 is TGTGCCAGCAGCCAGGCGCCCCGGAGTTGGACCGGGGAGCTGTTTTTT.

The genes are TRBV19 and TRBJ1-2; 9 bases match TRBD1. CDR1 is LNHDA and CDR2 is SQIVND in the germline V gene (reference sequence). Trimming removed 8 bases from V and 4 bases from J; junction bases left unmatched: 5. CDR3 length: 13 amino acids. CDR3 nucleotides: TGTGCCAGTGAAACAGGGGGCGGCTATGGCTACACCTTC. It yields the protein CASETGGGYGYTF.